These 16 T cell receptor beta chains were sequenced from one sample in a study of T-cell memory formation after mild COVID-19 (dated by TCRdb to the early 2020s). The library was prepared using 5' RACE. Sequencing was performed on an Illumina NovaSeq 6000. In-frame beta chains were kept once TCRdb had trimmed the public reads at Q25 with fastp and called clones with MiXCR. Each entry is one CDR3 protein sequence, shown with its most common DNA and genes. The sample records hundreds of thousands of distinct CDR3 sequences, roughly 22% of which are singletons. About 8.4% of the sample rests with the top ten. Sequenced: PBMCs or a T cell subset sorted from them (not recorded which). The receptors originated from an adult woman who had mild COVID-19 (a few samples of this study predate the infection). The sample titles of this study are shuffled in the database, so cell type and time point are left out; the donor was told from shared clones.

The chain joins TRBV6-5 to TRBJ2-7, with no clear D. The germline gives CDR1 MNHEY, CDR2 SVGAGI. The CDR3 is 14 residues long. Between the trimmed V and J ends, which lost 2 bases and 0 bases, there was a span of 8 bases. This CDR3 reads CASSYGVRSYEQYF. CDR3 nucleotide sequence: TGTGCCAGCAGTTACGGGGTTCGCTCCTACGAGCAGTACTTC.

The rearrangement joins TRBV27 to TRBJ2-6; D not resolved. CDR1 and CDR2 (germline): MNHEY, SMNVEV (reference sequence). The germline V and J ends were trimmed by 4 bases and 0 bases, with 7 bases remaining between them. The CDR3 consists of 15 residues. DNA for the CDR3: TGTGCCAGCAGTTCCGTCTACTCTGGGGCCAACGTCCTGACTTTC. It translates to CASSSVYSGANVLTF.

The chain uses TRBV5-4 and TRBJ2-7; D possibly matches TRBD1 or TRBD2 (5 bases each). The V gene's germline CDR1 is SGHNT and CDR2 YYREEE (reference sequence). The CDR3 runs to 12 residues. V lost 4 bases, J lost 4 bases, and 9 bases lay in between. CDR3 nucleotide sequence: TGTGCCAGCAGCGTGGGGGTTTACGAGCAGTACTTC. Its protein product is CASSVGVYEQYF.

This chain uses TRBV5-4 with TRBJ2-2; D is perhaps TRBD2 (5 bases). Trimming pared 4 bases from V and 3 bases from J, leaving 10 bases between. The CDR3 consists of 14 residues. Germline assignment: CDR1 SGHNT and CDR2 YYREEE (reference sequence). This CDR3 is CASSTGEYTGELFF. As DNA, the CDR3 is TGTGCCAGCAGCACCGGGGAGTACACCGGGGAGCTGTTTTTT.

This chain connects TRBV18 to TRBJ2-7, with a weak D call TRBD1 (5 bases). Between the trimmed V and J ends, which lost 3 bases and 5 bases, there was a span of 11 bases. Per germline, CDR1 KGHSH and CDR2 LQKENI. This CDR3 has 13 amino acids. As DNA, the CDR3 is TGTGCCAGCTCACCGGACACTATAGACGAGCAGTACTTC. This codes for CASSPDTIDEQYF.

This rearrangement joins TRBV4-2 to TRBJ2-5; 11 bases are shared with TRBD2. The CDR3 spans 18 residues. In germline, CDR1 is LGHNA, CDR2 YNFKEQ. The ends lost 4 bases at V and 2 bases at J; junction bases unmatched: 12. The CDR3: CASSRDLAGGPEQETQYF. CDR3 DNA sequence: TGTGCCAGCAGCCGTGATCTAGCGGGGGGACCAGAGCAAGAGACCCAGTACTTC.

The CDR3 nucleotides are TGTGCCAGCAGTGTACTACGCGGATACAATGAGCAGTTCTTC. Protein product: CASSVLRGYNEQFF. The rearrangement uses TRBV2 and TRBJ2-1; the D is unclear. Per germline, CDR1 SNHLY and CDR2 FYNNEI. The CDR3 runs 14 residues. V lost 4 bases, J lost 4 bases, and 11 bases lay in between.

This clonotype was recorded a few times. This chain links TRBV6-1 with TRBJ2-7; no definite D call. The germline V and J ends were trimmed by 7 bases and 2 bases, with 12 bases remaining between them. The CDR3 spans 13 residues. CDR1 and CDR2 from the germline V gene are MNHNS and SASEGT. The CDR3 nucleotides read TGTGCCAGCACCTTGAGTCGGCCCTACGAGCAGTACTTC. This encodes CASTLSRPYEQYF.

CDR3 protein: CASSLLETEQYF. DNA for the CDR3: TGTGCCAGCAGCCTACTTGAGACAGAGCAGTACTTC. The rearrangement joins TRBV3-1 to TRBJ2-7, with no clear D. This CDR3 has 12 residues. CDR1 is LGHDT and CDR2 is YNNKEL in the germline V gene (reference sequence). V was cut by 4 bases and J by 7 bases, with 11 bases left in between.

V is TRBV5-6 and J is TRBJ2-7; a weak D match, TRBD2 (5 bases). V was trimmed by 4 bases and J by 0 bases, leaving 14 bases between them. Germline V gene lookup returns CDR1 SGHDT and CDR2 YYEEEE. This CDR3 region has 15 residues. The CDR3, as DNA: TGTGCCAGCAGCCCTGTCAGCGGAAGCTCCTACGAGCAGTACTTC. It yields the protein CASSPVSGSSYEQYF.

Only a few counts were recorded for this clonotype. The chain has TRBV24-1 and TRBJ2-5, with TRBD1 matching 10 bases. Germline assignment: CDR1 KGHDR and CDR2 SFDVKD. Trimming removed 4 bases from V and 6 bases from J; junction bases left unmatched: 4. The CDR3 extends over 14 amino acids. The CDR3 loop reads CATSETGGGKTQYF. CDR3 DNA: TGTGCCACCAGTGAGACAGGGGGCGGGAAGACCCAGTACTTC.

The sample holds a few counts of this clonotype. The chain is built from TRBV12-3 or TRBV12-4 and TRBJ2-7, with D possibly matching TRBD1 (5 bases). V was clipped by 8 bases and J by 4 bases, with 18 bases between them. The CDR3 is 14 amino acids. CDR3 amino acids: CASPRGRLGYEQYF. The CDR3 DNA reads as TGTGCCAGCCCAAGGGGCAGGCTGGGGTACGAGCAGTACTTC.

The DNA of the CDR3 is TGTGCCTGGAAAACCGGGACATCGGATGAAAAACTGTTTTTT. Amino acid sequence: CAWKTGTSDEKLFF. The chain recombines TRBV30 with TRBJ1-4; maybe TRBD1 (6 bases). The CDR3 is 14 amino acids. V gave up 4 bases and J gave up 6 bases, with 15 bases separating them. Germline CDR1 GTSNPN, CDR2 SVGIG (reference sequence).

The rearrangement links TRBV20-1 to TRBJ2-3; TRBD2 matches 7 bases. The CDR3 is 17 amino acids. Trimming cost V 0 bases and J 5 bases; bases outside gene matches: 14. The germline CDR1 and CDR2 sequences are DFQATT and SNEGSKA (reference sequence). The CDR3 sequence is CSAREPASGGVGDTQYF. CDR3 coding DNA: TGCAGTGCTAGAGAACCCGCTTCGGGGGGAGTTGGAGATACGCAGTATTTT.

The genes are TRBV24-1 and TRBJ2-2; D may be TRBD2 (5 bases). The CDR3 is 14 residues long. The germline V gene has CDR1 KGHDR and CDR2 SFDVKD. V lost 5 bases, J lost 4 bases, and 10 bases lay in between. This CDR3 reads CATSVTRATGELFF. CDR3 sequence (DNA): TGTGCCACCAGTGTCACTAGAGCCACCGGGGAGCTGTTTTTT.

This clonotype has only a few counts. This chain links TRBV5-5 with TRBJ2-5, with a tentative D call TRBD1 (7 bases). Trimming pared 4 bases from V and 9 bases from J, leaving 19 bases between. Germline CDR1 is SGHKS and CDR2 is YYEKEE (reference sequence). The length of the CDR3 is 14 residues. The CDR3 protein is CASSRGNQGEAQYF. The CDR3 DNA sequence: TGTGCCAGCAGCCGCGGAAATCAGGGGGAGGCCCAGTACTTC.